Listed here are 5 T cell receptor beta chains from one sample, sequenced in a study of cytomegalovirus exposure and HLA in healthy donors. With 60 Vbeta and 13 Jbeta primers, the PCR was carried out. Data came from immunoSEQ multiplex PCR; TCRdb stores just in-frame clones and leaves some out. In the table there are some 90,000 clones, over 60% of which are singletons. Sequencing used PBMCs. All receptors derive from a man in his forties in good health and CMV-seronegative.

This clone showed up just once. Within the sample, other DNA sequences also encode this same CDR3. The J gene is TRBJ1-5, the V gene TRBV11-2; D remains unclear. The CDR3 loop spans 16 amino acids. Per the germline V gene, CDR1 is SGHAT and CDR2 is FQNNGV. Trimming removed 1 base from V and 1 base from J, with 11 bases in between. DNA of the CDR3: TGTGCCAGCAGCTTAGTAGGCGGGTCCAGCAATCAGCCCCAGCATTTT. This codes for CASSLVGGSSNQPQHF.

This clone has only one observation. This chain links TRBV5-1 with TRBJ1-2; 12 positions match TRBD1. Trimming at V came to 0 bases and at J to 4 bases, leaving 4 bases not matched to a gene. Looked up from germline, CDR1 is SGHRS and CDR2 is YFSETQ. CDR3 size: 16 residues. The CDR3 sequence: CASSLEGTGGFYGYTF. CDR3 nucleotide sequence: TGCGCCAGCAGCTTGGAGGGGACAGGGGGCTTCTATGGCTACACCTTC.

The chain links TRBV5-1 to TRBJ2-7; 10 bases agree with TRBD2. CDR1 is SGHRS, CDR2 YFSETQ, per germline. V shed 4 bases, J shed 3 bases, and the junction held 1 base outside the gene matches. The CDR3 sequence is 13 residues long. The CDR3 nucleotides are TGCGCCAGCAGCCCTAGCGGGAGCTACGAGCAGTACTTC. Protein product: CASSPSGSYEQYF.

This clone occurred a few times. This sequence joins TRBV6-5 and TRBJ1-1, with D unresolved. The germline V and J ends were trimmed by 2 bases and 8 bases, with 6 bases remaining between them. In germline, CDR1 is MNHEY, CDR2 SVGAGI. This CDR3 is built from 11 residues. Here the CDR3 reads CASSYGQEAFF. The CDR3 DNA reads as TGTGCCAGCAGTTACGGGCAGGAAGCTTTCTTT.

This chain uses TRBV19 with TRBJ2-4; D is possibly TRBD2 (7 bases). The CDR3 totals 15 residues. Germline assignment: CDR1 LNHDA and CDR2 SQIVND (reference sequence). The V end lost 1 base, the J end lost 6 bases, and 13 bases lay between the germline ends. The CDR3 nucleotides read TGTGCCAGTAGTATAGGTGGGGGGGCTAGAAACATTCAGTACTTC. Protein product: CASSIGGGARNIQYF.